This is a list of T cell receptor beta chains from one sample in a study of blood T cells in healthy people across ages. TCRdb re-derived calls from the 5' RACE reads in MiXCR, one entry per CDR3 protein. Counted here are roughly 800,000 distinct CDR3 sequences, about three fifths occurring once; the ten biggest clones make up about 20%. The sequenced sample consisted of blood. The receptor source for this set is a man aged 25 to 40 in good health. Each CDR3 is given with its conserved first and last residue. D genes are given only for firm matches. Rows give clone size only sometimes, using once, few, many, or a class for an expanded clone.

V gene	D gene	clone size	J gene	CDR3 length	CDR3 protein	CDR3 DNA
TRBV7-8	.	.	TRBJ1-6	13	CASLPDWGSPLHF	TGTGCCAGCCTTCCGGACTGGGGTTCACCCCTCCACTTT
TRBV7-2	.	.	TRBJ1-6	15	CASSNSGHLVSPLHF	TGTGCCAGCAGCAATTCGGGACACCTGGTATCACCCCTCCACTTT
TRBV20-1	TRBD2	few	TRBJ2-5	13	CSAPLAGEETQYF	TGCAGTGCTCCACTAGCGGGGGAAGAGACCCAGTACTTC
TRBV9	.	few	TRBJ2-1	16	CASSHYLGVWQNEQFF	TGTGCCAGCAGCCACTATTTAGGGGTCTGGCAGAATGAGCAGTTCTTC
TRBV30	TRBD1	.	TRBJ2-7	13	CAWSTPDRDEQYF	TGTGCCTGGAGTACCCCGGACAGGGACGAGCAGTACTTC
TRBV5-1	TRBD2	few	TRBJ2-3	19	CASSRRPGLAGESTDTQYF	TGCGCCAGCTCTAGGAGACCCGGACTAGCGGGAGAGAGCACAGATACGCAGTATTTT
TRBV6-1	.	few	TRBJ2-7	15	CASSEIDTISYEQYF	TGTGCCAGCAGTGAAATAGACACGATTTCCTACGAGCAGTACTTC
TRBV27	.	.	TRBJ2-7	12	CASRQGSHEQYF	TGTGCCAGCAGGCAGGGTTCGCACGAGCAGTACTTC
TRBV11-1	TRBD1	.	TRBJ2-1	14	CATTDRVAYNEQFF	TGTGCCACCACCGACAGGGTAGCCTACAATGAGCAGTTCTTC
TRBV10-3	TRBD1	many	TRBJ2-7	15	CAISPDRGGGYEQYF	TGTGCCATCAGCCCTGACAGGGGGGGGGGTTACGAGCAGTACTTC
TRBV6-5	.	.	TRBJ1-3	16	CASSYSGSSSGNTIYF	TGTGCCAGCAGTTACTCGGGGAGTAGCTCTGGAAACACCATATATTTT
TRBV20-1	.	.	TRBJ1-6	15	CSARRTGGDNSPLHF	TGCAGTGCTAGAAGGACCGGCGGAGATAATTCACCCCTCCACTTT
TRBV7-2	.	.	TRBJ1-4	14	CASSQGLTNEKLFF	TGTGCCAGCAGCCAAGGGCTAACTAATGAAAAACTGTTTTTT
TRBV14	.	few	TRBJ1-4	15	CASSRYTVPNEKLFF	TGTGCCAGCAGCCGGTACACGGTACCTAATGAAAAACTGTTTTTT
TRBV20-1	TRBD1	few	TRBJ2-3	16	CSARVLGTGISDTQYF	TGCAGTGCTAGAGTGTTAGGGACAGGGATATCAGATACGCAGTATTTT
TRBV20-1	.	few	TRBJ2-7	15	CSARAPESGAAEQYF	TGCAGTGCTAGAGCTCCCGAGTCCGGAGCAGCCGAGCAGTACTTC
TRBV7-2	TRBD1	many	TRBJ2-1	12	CASKDRDNEQFF	TGTGCCAGCAAAGACAGGGACAATGAGCAGTTCTTC
TRBV7-9	.	.	TRBJ1-1	13	CASSFVGGTEAFF	TGTGCCAGCAGCTTCGTCGGGGGGACTGAAGCTTTCTTT
TRBV12-3/TRBV12-4	TRBD2	.	TRBJ2-5	12	CASSASGGEQYF	TGTGCCAGCAGTGCCTCGGGGGGTGAGCAGTACTTC
TRBV12-3/TRBV12-4	.	.	TRBJ2-1	11	CASSPQYEQFF	TGTGCCAGCAGCCCCCAGTATGAGCAGTTCTTC
TRBV11-1	TRBD1	.	TRBJ2-5	15	CASSSTRQGQETQYF	TGTGCCAGCAGTTCGACGCGACAGGGCCAAGAGACCCAGTACTTC
TRBV6-2/TRBV6-3	TRBD1	.	TRBJ1-5	16	CASSPGEDRWDQPQHF	TGTGCCAGCAGTCCCGGAGAGGACAGGTGGGATCAGCCCCAGCATTTT
TRBV29-1	TRBD2	.	TRBJ2-3	14	CSVGEGRWTDTQYF	TGCAGCGTTGGGGAGGGAAGGTGGACAGATACGCAGTATTTT
TRBV6-5	TRBD1	.	TRBJ2-5	14	CASRGTGSRETQYF	TGTGCCAGCAGAGGGACAGGGAGTAGAGAGACCCAGTACTTC
TRBV3-1	.	.	TRBJ1-2	14	CASSVRRGYYGYTF	TGTGCCAGCTCGGTCCGTCGGGGCTACTATGGCTACACCTTC
TRBV6-5	TRBD2	medium-sized	TRBJ2-3	14	CASRTGLAADTQYF	TGTGCCAGCAGGACGGGACTAGCGGCAGATACGCAGTATTTT
TRBV6-2/TRBV6-3	.	.	TRBJ2-1	12	CASRGAGETQFF	TGTGCCAGCAGGGGGGCAGGAGAGACCCAGTTCTTC
TRBV7-6	TRBD1	.	TRBJ2-7	15	CASSLGGQGVHEQYF	TGTGCCAGCAGCTTAGGAGGCCAGGGGGTCCACGAGCAGTACTTC
TRBV15	.	few	TRBJ2-7	19	CATSRAVGPFISGGYEQYF	TGTGCCACCAGCAGGGCGGTGGGCCCCTTTATTAGTGGAGGCTACGAGCAGTACTTC
TRBV2	.	.	TRBJ1-2	14	CASRGTSDSRGYTF	TGTGCCAGCCGCGGGACATCGGATTCGAGAGGCTACACCTTC
TRBV4-2	TRBD1	.	TRBJ2-5	14	CASSWDRGPYERYF	TGTGCCAGCAGCTGGGACAGGGGGCCCTACGAGCGGTACTTC
TRBV6-6	.	.	TRBJ2-1	13	CASSSGLSGEQFF	TGTGCCAGCAGTTCCGGACTATCCGGTGAGCAGTTCTTC
TRBV7-2	.	.	TRBJ2-1	12	CAGSVYGGEQFF	TGTGCCGGCAGCGTGTACGGGGGTGAGCAGTTCTTC
TRBV6-1	TRBD1	.	TRBJ2-1	17	CASRVDYRDRSYNEQFF	TGTGCCAGCAGAGTAGATTACAGGGACAGGTCCTACAATGAGCAGTTCTTC
TRBV12-3/TRBV12-4	.	.	TRBJ2-1	12	CASTLGGDEQFF	TGTGCCAGCACCCTTGGGGGAGATGAGCAGTTCTTC
TRBV25-1	.	.	TRBJ2-2	12	CASRDLIGELFF	TGTGCCAGTAGGGATCTTATCGGGGAGCTGTTTTTT
TRBV4-2	.	.	TRBJ2-7	15	CASSQEEQGTYEQYF	TGTGCCAGCAGCCAAGAGGAACAGGGCACCTACGAGCAGTACTTC
TRBV7-9	.	.	TRBJ2-7	17	CASSPPLSLGRPYEQYF	TGTGCCAGCAGCCCTCCCCTTTCCTTAGGGCGCCCCTACGAGCAGTACTTC
TRBV6-5	.	.	TRBJ2-5	16	CASSYSTGELQETQYF	TGTGCCAGCAGTTACTCGACGGGGGAGCTACAAGAGACCCAGTACTTC
TRBV29-1	TRBD2	few	TRBJ2-1	14	CSVDTSGVYNEQFF	TGCAGCGTTGACACTAGCGGGGTCTACAATGAGCAGTTCTTC
TRBV2	.	.	TRBJ1-6	18	CASSERFGTGQNNSPLHF	TGTGCCAGCAGTGAACGTTTTGGAACAGGGCAGAATAATTCACCCCTCCACTTT
TRBV3-1	.	.	TRBJ1-1	14	CASSQAPGRGEAFF	TGTGCCAGCAGCCAAGCGCCCGGCAGGGGAGAAGCTTTCTTT
TRBV12-3/TRBV12-4	.	.	TRBJ1-4	13	CASQRGGNEKLFF	TGTGCCAGCCAGCGCGGAGGAAATGAAAAACTGTTTTTT
TRBV7-9	.	.	TRBJ1-2	13	CASSSTTSRGYTF	TGTGCCAGCAGCAGTACAACTTCTCGGGGCTACACCTTC
TRBV11-2	.	.	TRBJ2-4	14	CASSLTQPRNIQYF	TGTGCCAGCAGCTTAACCCAGCCTAGAAACATTCAGTACTTC
TRBV5-5	.	.	TRBJ2-1	15	CASSLDARAYNEQFF	TGTGCCAGCAGCTTGGATGCGCGGGCCTACAATGAGCAGTTCTTC
TRBV12-3/TRBV12-4	.	.	TRBJ2-7	17	CASSLEGYRTRAYEQYF	TGTGCCAGCAGTTTAGAGGGGTATCGCACAAGGGCCTACGAGCAGTACTTC
TRBV20-1	TRBD2	.	TRBJ2-3	16	CSATATSGGAIGTQYF	TGCAGTGCCACCGCAACTAGCGGGGGGGCGATTGGTACGCAGTATTTT
TRBV6-5	.	.	TRBJ2-1	11	CASVSYNEQFF	TGTGCCAGCGTCTCGTACAATGAGCAGTTCTTC
TRBV24-1	.	.	TRBJ2-5	12	CATSEDGETQYF	TGTGCCACCAGTGAAGACGGGGAGACCCAGTACTTC
TRBV6-5	.	.	TRBJ2-7	14	CASSYFQGKDEQYF	TGTGCCAGCAGTTACTTTCAGGGCAAGGACGAGCAGTACTTC